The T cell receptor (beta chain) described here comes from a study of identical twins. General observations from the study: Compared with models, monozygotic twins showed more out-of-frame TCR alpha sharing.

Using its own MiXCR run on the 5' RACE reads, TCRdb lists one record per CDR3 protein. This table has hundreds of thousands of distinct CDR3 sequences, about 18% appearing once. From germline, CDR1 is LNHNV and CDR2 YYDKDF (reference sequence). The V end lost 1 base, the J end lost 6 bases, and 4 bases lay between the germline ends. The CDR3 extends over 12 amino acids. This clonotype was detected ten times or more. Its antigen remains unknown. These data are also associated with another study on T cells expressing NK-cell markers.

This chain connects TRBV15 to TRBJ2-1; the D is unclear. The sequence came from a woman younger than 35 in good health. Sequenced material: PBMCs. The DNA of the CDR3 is TGTGCCACCAGCAGAGTGGGCAATGAGCAGTTCTTC. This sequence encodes CATSRVGNEQFF.